The source of this T cell receptor beta chain is a study of blood T cell repertoires in COVID-19. Profiled with immunoSEQ multiplex PCR; TCRdb holds only in-frame clones, not every one. The repertoire holds some 250,000 clones, with 80% to 90% as singletons. The germline CDR1 and CDR2 sequences are SNHLY and FYNNEI. V was shortened by 4 bases and J by 5 bases, with 11 bases between the two germline ends. The CDR3 sequence is 13 residues long. This chain links TRBV2 with TRBJ2-5, with D maybe TRBD2 (6 bases). This TCR derives from a woman in her forties or fifties who had recovered from COVID-19. The sequenced sample was PBMCs or T cells enriched from blood (not recorded which). CDR3 bases: TGTGCCAGCAGTGGGGAGGTGGAGGAGACCCAGTACTTC. Translating gives CASSGEVEETQYF.